The next 6 T cell receptor beta chains were all read from a single sample in a study of cytomegalovirus exposure and HLA in healthy donors. Primers included in the PCR were 60 Vbeta and 13 Jbeta primers. Profiled with immunoSEQ multiplex PCR; TCRdb holds only in-frame clones, not every one. The sample consists of 82,000 or so clones, roughly 9.1% of them appearing once. The sequenced material came from PBMCs. These receptors came from a man aged 60 to 75 in good health and CMV-seropositive.

CDR3 sequence reads: CASSLSGSPLHF. The CDR3 DNA follows: TGTGCCAGCAGCTTAAGTGGCTCACCCCTCCACTTT. This sequence joins TRBV7-9 and TRBJ1-6; D ambiguous. Trimming left V 2 bases short and J 10 bases short, with 6 bases between. Germline V CDR1 and CDR2: SEHNR, FQNEAQ (reference sequence). The CDR3 sequence is 12 residues long.

This rearrangement joins TRBV18 to TRBJ2-7; 7 positions match TRBD2. The CDR3 contains 14 residues. V lost 3 bases, J lost 7 bases, and 9 bases stayed unmatched. Germline CDR1 is KGHSH and CDR2 is LQKENI. CDR3 amino acids: CASSPELREGEQYF. DNA for the CDR3: TGTGCCAGCTCACCGGAGCTTAGGGAGGGTGAGCAGTACTTC.

This chain uses TRBV7-2 with TRBJ1-2, with TRBD1 matching 9 bases. V shed 4 bases, J shed 4 bases, and the junction held 7 bases outside the gene matches. Germline V gene lookup returns CDR1 SGHTA and CDR2 FQGNSA. The CDR3 consists of 15 residues. CDR3 residues: CASSYRTGEAYGYTF. CDR3 in DNA: TGTGCCAGCAGCTATCGGACAGGGGAGGCCTATGGCTACACCTTC.

This clone was seen a handful of times. The chain combines TRBV6-6 with TRBJ1-2; 7 nucleotides align to TRBD1. V trimming: 6 bases; J trimming: 7 bases; junction bases outside the gene matches: 5. The CDR3 has 12 amino acids. Per the germline V gene, CDR1 is MNHNY and CDR2 is SVGAGI (reference sequence). Here the CDR3 DNA reads TGTGCCAGCAGCACAGGGGACGGTGGCTACACCTTC. Protein sequence: CASSTGDGGYTF.

This chain links TRBV10-3 with TRBJ2-1; 9 nucleotides agree with TRBD2. This CDR3 spans 16 amino acids. V lost 3 bases to trimming and J lost 8 bases; unmatched junction nucleotides: 11. The germline V gene encodes CDR1 ENHRY and CDR2 SYGVKD. CDR3 region: CAISESGRSAIDEQFF. The CDR3 DNA sequence: TGTGCCATCAGTGAAAGCGGGAGGAGTGCTATAGATGAGCAGTTCTTC.

This chain connects TRBV30 to TRBJ2-7, with D perhaps TRBD1 (5 bases). Germline V gene data show CDR1 as GTSNPN and CDR2 as SVGIG (reference sequence). Trimming took 2 bases from V and 9 from J, leaving 14 bases between them. This CDR3 contains 12 residues. In DNA, the CDR3 is TGTGCCTGGAGTCAGGCCCCCACAGGGCAGTACTTC. It yields the protein CAWSQAPTGQYF.